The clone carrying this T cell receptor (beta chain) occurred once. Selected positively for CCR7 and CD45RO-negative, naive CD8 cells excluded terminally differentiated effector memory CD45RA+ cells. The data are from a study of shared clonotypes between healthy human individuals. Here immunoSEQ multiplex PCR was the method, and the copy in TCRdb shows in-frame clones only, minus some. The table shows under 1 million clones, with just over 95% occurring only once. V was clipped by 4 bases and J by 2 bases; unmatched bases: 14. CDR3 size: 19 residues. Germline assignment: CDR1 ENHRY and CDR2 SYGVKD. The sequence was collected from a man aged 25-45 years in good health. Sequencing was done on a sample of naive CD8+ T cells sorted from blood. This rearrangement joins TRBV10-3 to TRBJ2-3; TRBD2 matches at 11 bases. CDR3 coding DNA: TGTGCCATCAGTGGCACTAGCGGGAGACGGGAAGACGACACAGATACGCAGTATTTT. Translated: CAISGTSGRREDDTDTQYF.